This T cell receptor beta chain came from a study of blood T cell repertoires in COVID-19. Overall study: T cells, B-cell-depleted T cells, or PBMCs supplied cDNA or gDNA.

This CDR3 spans 18 amino acids. The trim removed 5 bases at V and 2 bases at J, leaving 16 bases unmatched. Germline V gives CDR1 SGHRS, CDR2 YFSETQ. Generated by immunoSEQ multiplex PCR, the TCRdb table keeps only in-frame clones and is missing some. The table lists fewer than 250,000 clones, 82% of them singletons, with approximately 4.5% in the top ten. The origin of this receptor is a woman aged 70-85 years with acute or convalescent COVID-19. The chain links TRBV5-1 to TRBJ2-1, with 7 bases that match TRBD1. The sample comprised peripheral blood. For the CDR3, the DNA is TGCGCCAGCAGAATGGGGGCAGGGGGAAGGCGCCCCTACAATGAGCAGTTCTTC. This gives the protein CASRMGAGGRRPYNEQFF.